These 27 T cell receptor beta chains share one sample of origin, sequenced in a study of OX40 agonist ivuxolimab in advanced cancers. The data were produced by immunoSEQ multiplex PCR, yet TCRdb's version contains in-frame clones alone and is incomplete. The sample includes around 140,000 clones, about nine tenths of them seen just once. This specimen consisted of CD4+ or CD8+ T cells sorted from blood, obtained in a trial of the OX40 agonist ivuxolimab. The receptors originated from an adult with an advanced solid tumor such as melanoma, head and neck, liver or kidney cancer.

This clone has a single count. The chain links TRBV5-1 to TRBJ2-5, with 8 positions matching TRBD2. Germline loops: CDR1 SGHRS, CDR2 YFSETQ. V lost 4 bases and J lost 5; bases outside the gene matches: 7. CDR3 length: 14 residues. The CDR3 DNA is TGCGCCAGCAGCCAACCGGGGGGGGCTGAGACCCAGTACTTC. Encoded protein: CASSQPGGAETQYF. The full variable domain, rest sourced from reference TRBV5-1 and TRBJ2-5, is KAGVTQTPRYLIKTRGQQVTLSCSPISGHRSVSWYQQTPGQGLQFLFEYFSETQRNKGNFPGRFSGRQFSNSRSEMNVSTLELGDSALYLCASSQPGGAETQYFGPGTRLLVL.

The rearrangement links TRBV5-6 to TRBJ1-5, with D unclear. Germline V lookup: CDR1 SGHDT, CDR2 YYEEEE. This CDR3 region has 14 residues. V lost 4 bases to trimming and J lost 5 bases, with 13 bases between them. The CDR3 loop reads CASSRGGWDQPQHF. The CDR3 DNA reads as TGTGCCAGCAGCCGCGGCGGGTGGGATCAGCCCCAGCATTTT.

The chain couples TRBV21-1 to TRBJ1-2; the DNA was not compared with TRBD1, the D call given in the table. TRBV21-1 is termed a pseudogene. This CDR3 has 15 residues. CDR3: CASSISTGRNYGYTF. CDR3 sequence (DNA): TGTGCCAGCAGCATCTCGACAGGGAGGAACTATGGCTACACCTTC.

V and J are TRBV9 and TRBJ1-6, with D unresolved. CDR3 length equals 13 residues. Germline V gene lookup returns CDR1 SGDLS and CDR2 YYNGEE. V was clipped by 5 bases and J by 7 bases, with 10 bases between them. As DNA, the CDR3 is TGTGCCAGCAGTCAAAAAGGGAATTCACCCCTCCACTTT. It specifies CASSQKGNSPLHF. Combining the CDR3 with reference TRBV9 and TRBJ1-6 gives the whole variable domain DSGVTQTPKHLITATGQRVTLRCSPRSGDLSVYWYQQSLDQGLQFLIQYYNGEERAKGNILERFSAQQFPDLHSELNLSSLELGDSALYFCASSQKGNSPLHFGNGTRLTVT.

The genes are TRBV2 and TRBJ2-7; 13 bases agree with TRBD2. Germline V gene sequence: CDR1 SNHLY, CDR2 FYNNEI. The CDR3 is made up of 15 amino acids. The ends lost 3 bases at V and 7 bases at J; junction bases unmatched: 6. The CDR3 DNA sequence: TGTGCCAGCAGTGACCGGACTAGCGGGAGAGGTGAGCAGTACTTC. It yields the protein CASSDRTSGRGEQYF.

This clone was counted only a few times. The rearrangement uses TRBV7-9 and TRBJ2-3; D is possibly TRBD2 (6 bases). V lost 5 bases and J 0 bases, leaving 12 bases between the germline ends. CDR3 length equals 15 residues. The germline V gene has CDR1 SEHNR and CDR2 FQNEAQ (reference sequence). Here the CDR3 reads CASSTRTTSTDTQYF. The CDR3 nucleotides read TGTGCCAGCAGCACCCGGACTACTAGCACAGATACGCAGTATTTT.

This chain uses TRBV19 with TRBJ1-1; TRBD1 aligns across 8 bases. V lost 10 bases, J lost 2 bases, and 6 bases stayed unmatched. The V gene's germline CDR1 is LNHDA and CDR2 SQIVND (reference sequence). The length of the CDR3 is 13 residues. The CDR3 region is CATSDRVNTEAFF. The CDR3 coding sequence is TGTGCCACTTCGGACAGGGTAAACACTGAAGCTTTCTTT.

V is TRBV7-9 and J is TRBJ2-1, with D hard to call. The CDR3 has 14 amino acids. Germline-derived CDR1 and CDR2 are SEHNR and FQNEAQ (reference sequence). With 2 bases removed from V and 0 bases from J, the gap between germline ends came to 5 bases. CDR3: CASSLTDSYNEQFF. In nucleotides, the CDR3 is TGTGCCAGCAGCTTAACAGACTCCTACAATGAGCAGTTCTTC.

This clone was seen only once. The chain uses TRBV28 and TRBJ2-7, with TRBD2 matching 10 bases. Germline V gene data show CDR1 as MDHEN and CDR2 as SYDVKM. The CDR3 length is 15 residues. V was clipped by 5 bases and J by 3 bases; unmatched bases: 7. The CDR3 region has the DNA TGTGCCAGCAGTCCGCCGGGACTAGCGATCTACGAGCAGTACTTC. Translating gives CASSPPGLAIYEQYF.

The chain links TRBV2 to TRBJ1-4; D remains ambiguous. This CDR3 has 15 residues. With 6 bases removed from V and 2 bases from J, the gap between germline ends came to 13 bases. The V gene's germline CDR1 is SNHLY and CDR2 FYNNEI. The CDR3 DNA follows: TGTGCCAGCAGCCCCTCGGCAGGCACTAATGAAAAACTGTTTTTT. Protein product: CASSPSAGTNEKLFF.

This rearrangement joins TRBV10-3 to TRBJ2-3; no reliable D call. The V gene lost 2 bases and the J gene lost 1 base, with 7 bases spanning the gap. The CDR3 extends over 14 amino acids. From germline, CDR1 is ENHRY and CDR2 SYGVKD. The CDR3 reads CAISEIGGTDTQYF. For the CDR3, the DNA is TGTGCCATCAGTGAGATAGGCGGCACAGATACGCAGTATTTT.

This rearrangement joins TRBV28 to TRBJ2-5; D is unclear. V lost 6 bases to trimming and J lost 5 bases, with 22 bases between them. The CDR3 extends over 16 amino acids. Germline V CDR1 and CDR2: MDHEN, SYDVKM. The CDR3 DNA reads TGTGCCAGCAGCCCCATCGGGCTAGGGAAGGATGAGACCCAGTACTTC. Amino acid sequence: CASSPIGLGKDETQYF.

This sequence joins TRBV7-9 and TRBJ2-2, with unresolved D. Per germline, CDR1 SEHNR and CDR2 FQNEAQ (reference sequence). V was shortened by 6 bases and J by 3 bases, with 11 bases between the two germline ends. This CDR3 spans 14 amino acids. CDR3 sequence reads: CASSFSGDTGELFF. In DNA, the CDR3 is TGTGCCAGCAGTTTTTCTGGGGACACCGGGGAGCTGTTTTTT.

V usage is TRBV9 and J usage is TRBJ1-5, with 8 bases aligning to TRBD1. V lost 3 bases, J lost 5 bases, and 4 bases stayed unmatched. CDR1 is SGDLS and CDR2 is YYNGEE in the germline V gene. The CDR3 is made up of 14 amino acids. The CDR3 DNA sequence: TGTGCCAGCAGCGGGGTGACAGGGGATCAGCCCCAGCATTTT. Translation: CASSGVTGDQPQHF.

V is TRBV6-6 and J is TRBJ2-4, with D possibly TRBD1 on 7 matching bases. The V gene's germline CDR1 is MNHNY and CDR2 SVGAGI (reference sequence). There are 14 residues in the CDR3. Trimming took 2 bases from V and 6 from J, leaving 11 bases between them. Here the CDR3 DNA reads TGTGCCAGCAGTTACGGCGGGACAGCAAACATTCAGTACTTC. This translates into CASSYGGTANIQYF.

The CDR3 loop reads CASSTLAGGPSNEQFF. CDR3 nucleotides: TGCGCCAGCAGCACGTTAGCGGGAGGGCCTTCCAATGAGCAGTTCTTC. The chain combines TRBV5-1 with TRBJ2-1, with 11 nucleotides matching TRBD2. The CDR3 is 16 amino acids. V lost 4 bases, J lost 6 bases, and 9 bases stayed unmatched. Germline CDR1 SGHRS, CDR2 YFSETQ.

The chain is built from TRBV5-1 and TRBJ2-3; tentatively, D is TRBD1 (6 bases). The CDR3 runs 15 residues. The germline V and J ends were trimmed by 3 bases and 2 bases, with 13 bases remaining between them. Germline V gives CDR1 SGHRS, CDR2 YFSETQ. The CDR3 region has the DNA TGCGCCAGCAGCTCGGACAGCGAACCCACAGATACGCAGTATTTT. It is translated as CASSSDSEPTDTQYF.

The chain links TRBV6-5 to TRBJ1-1; a weak D match, TRBD1 (6 bases). V lost 8 bases to trimming and J lost 1 base, with 14 bases between them. Germline V gene data show CDR1 as MNHEY and CDR2 as SVGAGI. CDR3 length equals 14 residues. CDR3 loop: CASGAGTKNTEAFF. The CDR3, as DNA: TGTGCCAGCGGGGCCGGGACAAAGAACACTGAAGCTTTCTTT.

The chain joins TRBV5-1 to TRBJ1-4; D is unresolved. V dropped 2 bases and J dropped 4 bases, with 9 bases sitting between them. Germline V gene lookup returns CDR1 SGHRS and CDR2 YFSETQ. The CDR3 totals 14 residues. The CDR3 bases are TGCGCCAGCAGCTTTGACAACAGTAATGAAAAACTGTTTTTT. Protein product: CASSFDNSNEKLFF.

The chain recombines TRBV27 with TRBJ1-2, with 7 bases fitting TRBD1. Unmatched junction bases numbered 8, after V lost 3 bases and J lost 4 bases. The CDR3 loop spans 15 amino acids. CDR1 MNHEY and CDR2 SMNVEV come from the germline V gene (reference sequence). Here the CDR3 DNA reads TGTGCCAGCAGTTTGGGAGGAGGGGGCCCCTATGGCTACACCTTC. Translation gives CASSLGGGGPYGYTF.

On this clone: Within the sample, other DNA sequences also encode this same CDR3. The chain combines TRBV5-1 with TRBJ2-2; D is ambiguous. V dropped 1 base and J dropped 6 bases, with 7 bases sitting between them. Germline V gene lookup returns CDR1 SGHRS and CDR2 YFSETQ. This CDR3 has 13 amino acids. The CDR3 region is CASSLSGAGELFF. The CDR3 DNA follows: TGCGCCAGCAGCTTGTCGGGCGCCGGGGAGCTGTTTTTT.

The chain carries TRBV9 and TRBJ2-3, with TRBD1 matching over 7 bases. The CDR3 has 16 residues. V was pared by 0 bases and J by 1 base, with 5 bases of the junction left unmatched. Germline V CDR1 and CDR2: SGDLS, YYNGEE. The CDR3 DNA reads as TGTGCCAGCAGCGTAGGGGGGCAGGGGGGCACAGATACGCAGTATTTT. It specifies CASSVGGQGGTDTQYF.

The V gene is TRBV15, the J gene TRBJ1-2, with D possibly matching TRBD1 (5 bases). Germline V gene data show CDR1 as LNHNV and CDR2 as YYDKDF (reference sequence). The length of the CDR3 is 16 residues. The ends were cut back, 0 bases at V and 8 bases at J, with 19 bases in the middle. The CDR3 bases are TGTGCCACCAGCAGAGATAAGGGGCAGATATATTGGGGCTACACCTTC. It translates to CATSRDKGQIYWGYTF.

This rearrangement joins TRBV11-2 to TRBJ2-7; D is unclear. The CDR3 length is 14 residues. Trimming took off 2 bases at V and 0 bases at J, with 8 bases between the two ends. CDR1 and CDR2 from the germline V gene are SGHAT and FQNNGV. CDR3 amino acids: CASSLLASSYEQYF. The CDR3 coding sequence is TGTGCCAGCAGCTTACTGGCGAGCTCCTACGAGCAGTACTTC.

The chain employs TRBV7-3 and TRBJ2-4, with D perhaps TRBD1 (5 bases). CDR1 is SGHTA and CDR2 is FQGTGA in the germline V gene. The CDR3 loop spans 13 amino acids. V lost 4 bases, J lost 8 bases, and 12 bases lay in between. This CDR3 reads CASSSRASDIQYF. In DNA form, the CDR3 reads TGTGCCAGCAGCTCCAGGGCATCAGACATTCAGTACTTC. The full variable domain, completed using reference TRBV7-3 and TRBJ2-4, is GAGVSQTPSNKVTEKGKYVELRCDPISGHTALYWYRQSLGQGPEFLIYFQGTGAADDSGLPNDRFFAVRPEGSVSTLKIQRTERGDSAVYLCASSSRASDIQYFGAGTRLSVL.

The gene calls are TRBV7-2 and TRBJ1-5; D is ambiguous. Germline CDR1 reads SGHTA; CDR2 reads FQGNSA. The length of the CDR3 is 13 residues. V lost 5 bases, J lost 1 base, and 6 bases lay in between. CDR3 sequence reads: CASSPDSNQPQHF. In nucleotides, the CDR3 is TGTGCCAGCAGCCCGGACAGCAATCAGCCCCAGCATTTT.

A single count supports this clone. This rearrangement joins TRBV9 to TRBJ2-3; 9 nucleotides match TRBD2. Germline lookup yields CDR1 SGDLS and CDR2 YYNGEE. The length of the CDR3 is 19 residues. Unmatched junction bases numbered 11, after V lost 0 bases and J lost 0 bases. CDR3 amino acids: CASSVGNSGRGGSTDTQYF. CDR3 DNA sequence: TGTGCCAGCAGCGTAGGGAATAGCGGGAGAGGAGGGAGCACAGATACGCAGTATTTT.